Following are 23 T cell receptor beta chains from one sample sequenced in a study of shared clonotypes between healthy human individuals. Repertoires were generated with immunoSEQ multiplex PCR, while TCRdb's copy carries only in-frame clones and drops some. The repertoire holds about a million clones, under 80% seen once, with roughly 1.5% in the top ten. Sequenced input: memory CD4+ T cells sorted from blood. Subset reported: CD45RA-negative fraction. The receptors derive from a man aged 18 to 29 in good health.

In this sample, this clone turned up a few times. The CDR3 loop is CASSEGRDTGELFF. CDR3 nucleotide sequence: TGTGCCAGCAGTGAAGGCAGGGACACCGGGGAGCTGTTTTTT. The genes are TRBV25-1 and TRBJ2-2, with D perhaps TRBD1 (5 bases). This CDR3 is 14 amino acids long. Between the trimmed V and J ends, which lost 2 bases and 3 bases, there was a span of 7 bases. Germline V gives CDR1 MGHDK, CDR2 SYGVNS.

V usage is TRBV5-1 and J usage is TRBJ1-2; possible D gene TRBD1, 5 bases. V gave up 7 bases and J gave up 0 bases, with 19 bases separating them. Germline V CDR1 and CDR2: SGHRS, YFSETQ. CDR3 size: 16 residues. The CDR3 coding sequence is TGCGCCAGCGCCCTTGGGGACTCCTGGACTAACTATGGCTACACCTTC. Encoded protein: CASALGDSWTNYGYTF.

The CDR3 is CASSPDRGGYTF. The DNA of the CDR3 is TGCGCCAGCAGCCCCGACAGGGGTGGCTACACCTTC. This chain links TRBV5-1 with TRBJ1-2; 8 bases match TRBD1. Trimming removed 4 bases from V and 7 bases from J; junction bases left unmatched: 3. The CDR3 is 12 residues long. Germline assignment: CDR1 SGHRS and CDR2 YFSETQ.

The CDR3 reads CASSVGWTTYEQYF. The CDR3 DNA follows: TGTGCCAGCAGTGTTGGGTGGACTACCTACGAGCAGTACTTC. V gene TRBV6-1 combines with J gene TRBJ2-7; possibly TRBD2 for D (6 bases). The V end lost 4 bases, the J end lost 2 bases, and 12 bases lay between the germline ends. CDR1 is MNHNS and CDR2 is SASEGT in the germline V gene. The CDR3 contains 14 residues.

This CDR3 is CASSPLEGFPQHF. Here the CDR3 DNA reads TGCGCCAGCAGCCCTTTGGAGGGGTTCCCCCAGCATTTT. This chain uses TRBV5-1 with TRBJ1-5, with TRBD1 as a possible D gene (5 bases). The CDR3 is made up of 13 amino acids. V was shortened by 4 bases and J by 10 bases, with 15 bases between the two germline ends. In germline, CDR1 is SGHRS, CDR2 YFSETQ. Drawing the rest from reference TRBV5-1 and TRBJ1-5, the complete variable domain is KAGVTQTPRYLIKTRGQQVTLSCSPISGHRSVSWYQQTPGQGLQFLFEYFSETQRNKGNFPGRFSGRQFSNSRSEMNVSTLELGDSALYLCASSPLEGFPQHFGDGTRLSIL.

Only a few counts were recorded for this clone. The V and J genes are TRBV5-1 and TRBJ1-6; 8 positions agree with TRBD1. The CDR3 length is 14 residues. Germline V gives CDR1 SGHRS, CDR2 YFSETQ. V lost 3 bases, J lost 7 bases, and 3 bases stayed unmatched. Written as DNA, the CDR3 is TGCGCCAGCAGCTATCGGACAGGGAATTCACCCCTCCACTTT. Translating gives CASSYRTGNSPLHF.

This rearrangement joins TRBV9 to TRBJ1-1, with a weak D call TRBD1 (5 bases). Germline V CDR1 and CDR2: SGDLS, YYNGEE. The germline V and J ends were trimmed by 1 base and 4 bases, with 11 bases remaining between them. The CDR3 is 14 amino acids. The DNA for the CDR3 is TGTGCCAGCAGCGTAAAGGGGCTGGGCACTGAAGCTTTCTTT. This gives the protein CASSVKGLGTEAFF.

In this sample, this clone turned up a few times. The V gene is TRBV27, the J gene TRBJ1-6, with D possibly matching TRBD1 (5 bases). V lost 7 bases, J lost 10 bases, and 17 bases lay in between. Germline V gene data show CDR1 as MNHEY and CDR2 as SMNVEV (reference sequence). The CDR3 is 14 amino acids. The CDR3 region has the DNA TGTGCCAGCACGTCGACTCCAAGGGGCTCACCCCTCCACTTT. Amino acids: CASTSTPRGSPLHF.

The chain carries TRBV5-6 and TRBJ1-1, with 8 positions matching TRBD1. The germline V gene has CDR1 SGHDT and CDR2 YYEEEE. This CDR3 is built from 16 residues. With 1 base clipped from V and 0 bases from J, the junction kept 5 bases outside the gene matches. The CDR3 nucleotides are TGTGCCAGCAGCTTGTGGACAGGGAGGATGAACACTGAAGCTTTCTTT. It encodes CASSLWTGRMNTEAFF.

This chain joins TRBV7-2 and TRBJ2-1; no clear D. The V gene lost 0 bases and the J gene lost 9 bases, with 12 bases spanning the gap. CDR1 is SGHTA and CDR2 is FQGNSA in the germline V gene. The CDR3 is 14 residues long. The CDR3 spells CASSLAEISVEQFF. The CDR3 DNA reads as TGTGCCAGCAGCTTAGCGGAGATAAGCGTTGAGCAGTTCTTC.

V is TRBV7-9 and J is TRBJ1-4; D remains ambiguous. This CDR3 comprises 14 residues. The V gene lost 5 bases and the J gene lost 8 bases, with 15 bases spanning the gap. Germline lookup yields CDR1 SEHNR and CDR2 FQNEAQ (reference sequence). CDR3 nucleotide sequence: TGTGCCAGCAGCCCGGACCTCTTGGAGGAAAAACTGTTTTTT. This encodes CASSPDLLEEKLFF.

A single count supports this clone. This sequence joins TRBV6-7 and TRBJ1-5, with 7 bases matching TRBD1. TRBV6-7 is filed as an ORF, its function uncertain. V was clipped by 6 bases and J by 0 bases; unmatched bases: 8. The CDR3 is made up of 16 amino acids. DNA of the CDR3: TGTGCCAGCAGCTACGTGGACAGGATTAGCAATCAGCCCCAGCATTTT. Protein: CASSYVDRISNQPQHF.

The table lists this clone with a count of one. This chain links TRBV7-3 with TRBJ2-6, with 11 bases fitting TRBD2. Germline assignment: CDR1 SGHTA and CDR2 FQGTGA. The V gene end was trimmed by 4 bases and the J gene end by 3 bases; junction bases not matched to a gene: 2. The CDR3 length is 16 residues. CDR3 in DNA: TGTGCCAGCAGCTCCGGGACTAGCGGTGGGGCCAACGTCCTGACTTTC. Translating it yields CASSSGTSGGANVLTF.

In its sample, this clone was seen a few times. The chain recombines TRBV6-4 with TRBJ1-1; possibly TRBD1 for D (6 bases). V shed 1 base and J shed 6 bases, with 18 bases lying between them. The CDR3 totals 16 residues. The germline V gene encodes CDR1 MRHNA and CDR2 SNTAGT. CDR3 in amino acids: CASSDLGRGIRAEAFF. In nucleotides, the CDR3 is TGTGCCAGCAGTGACTTGGGGAGGGGGATCCGGGCTGAAGCTTTCTTT.

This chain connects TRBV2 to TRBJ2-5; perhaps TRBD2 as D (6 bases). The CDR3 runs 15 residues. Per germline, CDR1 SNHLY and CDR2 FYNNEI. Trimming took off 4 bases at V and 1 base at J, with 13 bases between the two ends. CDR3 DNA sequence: TGTGCCAGCAGTGCCGGGACTGGGATCCAAGAGACCCAGTACTTC. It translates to CASSAGTGIQETQYF.

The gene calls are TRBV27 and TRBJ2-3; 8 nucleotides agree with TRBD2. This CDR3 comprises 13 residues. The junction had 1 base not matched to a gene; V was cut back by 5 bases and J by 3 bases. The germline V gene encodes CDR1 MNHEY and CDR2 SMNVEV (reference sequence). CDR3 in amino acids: CASSRGGTDTQYF. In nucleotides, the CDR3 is TGTGCCAGCAGTCGGGGGGGGACAGATACGCAGTATTTT.

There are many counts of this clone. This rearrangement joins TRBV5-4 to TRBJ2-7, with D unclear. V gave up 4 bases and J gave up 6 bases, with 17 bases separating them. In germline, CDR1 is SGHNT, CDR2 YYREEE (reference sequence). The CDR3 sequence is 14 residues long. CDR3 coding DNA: TGTGCCAGCAGCCCCCTCTCGAGTCCGGGCGAGCAGTACTTC. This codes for CASSPLSSPGEQYF.

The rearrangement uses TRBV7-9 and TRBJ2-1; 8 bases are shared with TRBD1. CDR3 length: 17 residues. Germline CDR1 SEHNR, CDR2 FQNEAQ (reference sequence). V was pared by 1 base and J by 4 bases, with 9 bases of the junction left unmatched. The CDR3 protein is CASSLGIRGQGYNEQFF. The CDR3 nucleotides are TGTGCCAGCAGCTTAGGCATCAGGGGGCAAGGGTACAATGAGCAGTTCTTC.

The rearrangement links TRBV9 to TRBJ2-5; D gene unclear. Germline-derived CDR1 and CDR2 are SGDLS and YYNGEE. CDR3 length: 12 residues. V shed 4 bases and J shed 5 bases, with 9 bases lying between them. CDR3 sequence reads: CASSSNLETQYF. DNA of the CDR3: TGTGCCAGCAGCTCCAATTTGGAGACCCAGTACTTC.

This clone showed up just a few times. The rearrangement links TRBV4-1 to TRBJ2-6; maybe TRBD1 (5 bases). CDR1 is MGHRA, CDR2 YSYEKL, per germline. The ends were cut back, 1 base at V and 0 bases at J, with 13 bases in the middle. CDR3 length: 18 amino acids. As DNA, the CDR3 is TGCGCCAGCAGCCAAGGTTCAGGGTATATCTCTGGGGCCAACGTCCTGACTTTC. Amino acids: CASSQGSGYISGANVLTF.

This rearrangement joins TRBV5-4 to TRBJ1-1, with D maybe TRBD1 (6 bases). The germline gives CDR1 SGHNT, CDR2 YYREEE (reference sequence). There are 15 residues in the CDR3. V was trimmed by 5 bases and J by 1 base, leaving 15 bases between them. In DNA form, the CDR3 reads TGTGCCAGCAGACTAGGAGGGGGGTCGAACACTGAAGCTTTCTTT. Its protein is CASRLGGGSNTEAFF.

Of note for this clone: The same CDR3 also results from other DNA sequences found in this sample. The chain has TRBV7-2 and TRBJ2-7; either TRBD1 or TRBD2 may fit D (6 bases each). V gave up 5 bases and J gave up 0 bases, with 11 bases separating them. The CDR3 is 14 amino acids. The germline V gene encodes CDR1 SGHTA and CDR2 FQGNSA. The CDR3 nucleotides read TGTGCCAGCAGCCTCGGGGGCCTCTCCTACGAGCAGTACTTC. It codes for CASSLGGLSYEQYF.

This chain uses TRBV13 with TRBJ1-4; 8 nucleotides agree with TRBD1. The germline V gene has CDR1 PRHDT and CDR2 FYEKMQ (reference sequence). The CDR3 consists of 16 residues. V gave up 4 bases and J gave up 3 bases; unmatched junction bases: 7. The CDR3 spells CASSSTGVKANEKLFF. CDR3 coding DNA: TGTGCCAGCAGCTCGACAGGGGTGAAAGCTAATGAAAAACTGTTTTTT. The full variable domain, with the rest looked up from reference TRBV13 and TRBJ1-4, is AAGVIQSPRHLIKEKRETATLKCYPIPRHDTVYWYQQGPGQDPQFLISFYEKMQSDKGSIPDRFSAQQFSDYHSELNMSSLELGDSALYFCASSSTGVKANEKLFFGSGTQLSVL.